This TCR beta chain was sequenced for a study of T cells in Graves' hyperthyroidism and ophthalmopathy. The source material, RNA transcripts, was used to amplify TCR beta CDR3 regions. A set of HTBI primers served as the primers for a first-round RT-PCR of the TCR CDR3. TCRdb analysed the multiplex PCR reads with MiXCR anew, one entry per CDR3 protein. The sample holds some 400,000 distinct CDR3 sequences, approximately 19% seen once. This clonotype was seen ten or more times. Sequencing was carried out using blood. This sequence was found in a woman between 18 and 30 years old with Graves' hyperthyroidism.

The CDR3 sequence: CASSGDPYMNTEAFF. The CDR3, as DNA: TGTGCCAGCTCGGGGGACCCGTACATGAACACTGAAGCTTTCTTT. The chain joins TRBV18 to TRBJ1-1; D is possibly TRBD1 (5 bases). CDR1 KGHSH and CDR2 LQKENI come from the germline V gene. The CDR3 has 15 amino acids. The ends were cut back, 6 bases at V and 0 bases at J, with 14 bases in the middle.